The 9 T cell receptor beta chains given below trace back to one sample, sequenced in a study of response to subunit inactivated influenza vaccine. Via MiXCR, TCRdb re-called the RT-PCR reads, giving one row per CDR3 protein. The sample lists about 700,000 distinct CDR3 sequences; approximately 14% were seen once. This material consisted of PBMCs from blood, taken approximately 15 days before vaccination. Receptor source: a man aged 45 to 65 who received an inactivated influenza vaccine.

J is TRBJ2-1 and V is TRBV4-2; 16 nucleotides match TRBD2. Unmatched junction bases numbered 6, after V lost 4 bases and J lost 9 bases. CDR3 length equals 16 residues. Germline values: CDR1 LGHNA, CDR2 YNFKEQ. Written as DNA, the CDR3 is TGTGCCAGCAGCCGACCGGGACTAGCGGGAGGGGGTGAGCAGTTCTTC. This encodes CASSRPGLAGGGEQFF.

This clonotype was found a few times. The gene calls are TRBV7-8 and TRBJ2-2; D is possibly TRBD2 (5 bases). CDR3 length equals 13 residues. The germline V gene has CDR1 SGHVS and CDR2 FQNEAQ. The ends were cut back, 3 bases at V and 6 bases at J, with 8 bases in the middle. CDR3 sequence: CASSLRVSGELFF. In nucleotides, the CDR3 is TGTGCCAGCAGCTTGAGGGTCTCCGGGGAGCTGTTTTTT.

Only a few counts were recorded for this clonotype. The genes are TRBV20-1 and TRBJ2-3; 14 bases match TRBD2. Per germline, CDR1 DFQATT and CDR2 SNEGSKA (reference sequence). The trim removed 5 bases at V and 4 bases at J, leaving 5 bases unmatched. The CDR3 runs 15 residues. The CDR3 DNA reads as TGCAGTGCTGGGGGGACTAGCGGGAGACCAGATACGCAGTATTTT. This gives the protein CSAGGTSGRPDTQYF.

CDR3 protein: CASSLGQRLSNQPQHF. In DNA, the CDR3 is TGTGCCAGCAGCTTAGGACAGCGACTGAGCAATCAGCCCCAGCATTTT. The chain uses TRBV7-8 and TRBJ1-5, with D possibly matching TRBD1 (5 bases). From germline, CDR1 is SGHVS and CDR2 FQNEAQ. Trimming took off 1 base at V and 1 base at J, with 11 bases between the two ends. The CDR3 spans 16 residues.

The V gene is TRBV12-3 or TRBV12-4, the J gene TRBJ2-5; 9 nucleotides line up with TRBD1. J was trimmed by 3 bases and V by 2 bases; bases with no gene match: 4. This CDR3 comprises 15 residues. The CDR3 region is CASSLSDRGEETQYF. The CDR3 region has the DNA TGTGCCAGCAGTTTATCCGACAGGGGGGAAGAGACCCAGTACTTC.

This clonotype appeared a few times. No conserved phenylalanine or tryptophan is present at the end of the CDR3, so a read error is the likely explanation. J is TRBJ2-7 and V is TRBV20-1; 13 nucleotides line up with TRBD2. The CDR3 is made up of 15 amino acids. Trimming cost V 1 base and J 5 bases; bases outside gene matches: 5. Germline V gene lookup returns CDR1 DFQATT and CDR2 SNEGSKA (reference sequence). As DNA, the CDR3 is TGCAGTGCTAGAGCACTAGCGGGAGGGCCAGACGAGCAGTACTTG. This translates into CSARALAGGPDEQYL.

Comment on this clonotype: A much larger clone differs from this one at a single base, so this may be a read error. The chain joins TRBV7-9 to TRBJ1-6, with D maybe TRBD1 (5 bases). This CDR3 is 15 amino acids long. Germline CDR1 and CDR2: SEHNR and FQNEAQ (reference sequence). The CDR3 sequence: CASSLVSEGPSSLHF. The CDR3 DNA reads as TGTGCCAGCAGCTTAGTGAGTGAGGGACCTTCATCCCTCCACTTT.

This CDR3 reads CASSPRSPGTGELFF. The DNA for the CDR3 is TGTGCCAGCAGTCCCCGTTCCCCGGGAACCGGGGAGCTGTTTTTT. The V gene is TRBV6-1, the J gene TRBJ2-2, with D possibly being TRBD2 (5 bases). V shed 5 bases and J shed 5 bases, with 15 bases lying between them. Germline V gene data show CDR1 as MNHNS and CDR2 as SASEGT. This CDR3 spans 15 amino acids.

The chain uses TRBV5-5 and TRBJ2-7; the D gene is possibly TRBD1 (6 bases). Trimming removed 3 bases from V and 6 bases from J, with 13 bases in between. Germline loops: CDR1 SGHKS, CDR2 YYEKEE (reference sequence). The CDR3 extends over 13 amino acids. Written as DNA, the CDR3 is TGTGCCAGCAGCTCTTGGACAGAGGGCGAGCAGTACTTC. Its translation: CASSSWTEGEQYF.